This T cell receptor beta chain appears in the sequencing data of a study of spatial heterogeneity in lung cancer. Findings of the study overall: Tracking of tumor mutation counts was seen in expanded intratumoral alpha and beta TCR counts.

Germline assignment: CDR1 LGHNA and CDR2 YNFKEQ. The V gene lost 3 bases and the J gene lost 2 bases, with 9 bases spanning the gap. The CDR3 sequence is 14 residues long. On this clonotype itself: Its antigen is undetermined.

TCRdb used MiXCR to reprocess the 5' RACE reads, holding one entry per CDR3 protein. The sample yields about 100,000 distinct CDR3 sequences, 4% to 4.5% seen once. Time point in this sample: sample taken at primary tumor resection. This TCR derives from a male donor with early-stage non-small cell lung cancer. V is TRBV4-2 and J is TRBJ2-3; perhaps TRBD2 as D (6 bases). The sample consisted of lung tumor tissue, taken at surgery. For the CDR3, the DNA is TGTGCCAGCAGCCATTCTAGCGTCACAGATACGCAGTATTTT. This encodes CASSHSSVTDTQYF.